A selection of T cell receptor beta chains follows, all from one sample in a study of siplizumab effects on memory and regulatory T cells. Repertoires were generated with immunoSEQ multiplex PCR, while TCRdb's copy carries only in-frame clones and drops some. The table lists roughly 97,000 clones, 93% of them singletons. The sequenced sample was Tregs sorted from blood. These receptors were obtained from a human donor in good health. Both conserved end residues are part of each CDR3. The D gene is left open where the match is weak. Clone size is given for some rows only: seen once, a few or many times, or a class if the clone is expanded.

J | D | size | V | DNA | CDR3
TRBJ2-3 | NA | once | TRBV11-2 | TGTGCCAGCAGCTTATATCAGAGCACAGATACGCAGTATTTT | CASSLYQSTDTQYF
TRBJ2-7 | TRBD1 | NA | TRBV28 | TGTGCCAGCAGTTTATTTCGGACAGGTTCCTACGAGCAGTACTTC | CASSLFRTGSYEQYF
TRBJ1-5 | NA | once | TRBV2 | TGTGCCAGCAGGGGCAGGTCCCTGGGGCAGCCCCAGCATTTT | CASRGRSLGQPQHF
TRBJ2-1 | TRBD2 | NA | TRBV11-1 | TGTGCCAGCAGCTCCGGGACTAGGCAGTTCTTC | CASSSGTRQFF
TRBJ2-3 | TRBD2 | NA | TRBV7-8 | TGTGCCAGCAAAGGACTAGCGGGGGGGGAAAAAACAGATACGCAGTATTTT | CASKGLAGGEKTDTQYF
TRBJ2-2 | TRBD2 | NA | TRBV5-4 | TGTGCCAGCAGCGTTAGCGGGGTTTTAGCCGGGGAGCTGTTTTTT | CASSVSGVLAGELFF
TRBJ1-6 | TRBD1 | NA | TRBV19 | TGTGCCAGTAGCCAACAGGGGGCGAGCTATAATTCACCCCTCCACTTT | CASSQQGASYNSPLHF
TRBJ2-3 | NA | NA | TRBV4-1 | TGCGCCAGCAGCCAAGACGGTGGGGGTATAGGAGATACGCAGTATTTT | CASSQDGGGIGDTQYF
TRBJ1-3 | NA | NA | TRBV6-5 | TGTGCCAGCACAGGGGCTGGAAACACCATATATTTT | CASTGAGNTIYF
TRBJ2-3 | NA | NA | TRBV6-1 | TGTGCCAGCAGCCCCGGGGGGCCCCAGAATACGCAGTATTTT | CASSPGGPQNTQYF
TRBJ2-5 | TRBD1 | NA | TRBV28 | TGTGCCAGCAGAGAAAACAGGGGTCCCCAAGAGACCCAGTACTTC | CASRENRGPQETQYF
TRBJ2-3 | NA | NA | TRBV10-2 | TGCGCCAGCAGTGACGGGCGGGCATACACAGATACGCAGTATTTT | CASSDGRAYTDTQYF
TRBJ1-5 | NA | NA | TRBV27 | TGTGCCAGCAGAGGGCAGAGTAATCAGCCCCAGCATTTT | CASRGQSNQPQHF
TRBJ2-3 | NA | NA | TRBV5-1 | TGCGCCAGTCGACGGGAAGTAGTGACAGATACGCAGTATTTT | CASRREVVTDTQYF
TRBJ2-7 | NA | NA | TRBV23-1 | TGCGCCAGCAGTCAATATCCTCGGATCTACGAGCAGTACTTC | CASSQYPRIYEQYF
TRBJ2-7 | TRBD1 | NA | TRBV6-6 | TGTGCCAGCAGATTTGGGACAGGGCTCCACGAGCAGTACTTC | CASRFGTGLHEQYF
TRBJ2-2 | NA | NA | TRBV11-1 | TGTGCCAGCAGTGCCCGGCCCCTTACCGGGGAGCTGTTTTTT | CASSARPLTGELFF
TRBJ2-7 | NA | NA | TRBV10-1 | TGCGCCAGCACCCGACACTCGGAGGTCCTCAGGGAGCAGTACTTC | CASTRHSEVLREQYF
TRBJ1-2 | NA | NA | TRBV11-3 | TGTGCCAGCAGCTTAGGCGGGGACACCTGGCTTTACTATGGCTACACCTTC | CASSLGGDTWLYYGYTF
TRBJ2-1 | NA | NA | TRBV29-1 | TGCAGCGCTCGAATCTACAATGAGCAGTTCTTC | CSARIYNEQFF
TRBJ1-6 | NA | few | TRBV2 | TGTGCCAGCAGTGTAAGGCAGATTTCACCCCTCCACTTT | CASSVRQISPLHF
TRBJ2-3 | NA | many | TRBV20-1 | TGCAGTGCTAGTGGTGTAGATACGCAGTATTTT | CSASGVDTQYF